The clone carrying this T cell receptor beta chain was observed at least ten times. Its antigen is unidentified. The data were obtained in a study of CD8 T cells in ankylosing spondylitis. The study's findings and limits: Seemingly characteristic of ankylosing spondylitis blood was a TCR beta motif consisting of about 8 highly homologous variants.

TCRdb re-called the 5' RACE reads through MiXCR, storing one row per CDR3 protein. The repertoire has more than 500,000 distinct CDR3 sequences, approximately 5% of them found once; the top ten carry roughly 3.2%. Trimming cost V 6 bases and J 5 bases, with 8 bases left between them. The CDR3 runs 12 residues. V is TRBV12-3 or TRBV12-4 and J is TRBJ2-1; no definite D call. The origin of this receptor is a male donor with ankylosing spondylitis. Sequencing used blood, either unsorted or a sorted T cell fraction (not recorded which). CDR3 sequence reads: CASRAHNNEQFF. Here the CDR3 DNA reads TGTGCCAGCAGGGCCCACAACAATGAGCAGTTCTTC.